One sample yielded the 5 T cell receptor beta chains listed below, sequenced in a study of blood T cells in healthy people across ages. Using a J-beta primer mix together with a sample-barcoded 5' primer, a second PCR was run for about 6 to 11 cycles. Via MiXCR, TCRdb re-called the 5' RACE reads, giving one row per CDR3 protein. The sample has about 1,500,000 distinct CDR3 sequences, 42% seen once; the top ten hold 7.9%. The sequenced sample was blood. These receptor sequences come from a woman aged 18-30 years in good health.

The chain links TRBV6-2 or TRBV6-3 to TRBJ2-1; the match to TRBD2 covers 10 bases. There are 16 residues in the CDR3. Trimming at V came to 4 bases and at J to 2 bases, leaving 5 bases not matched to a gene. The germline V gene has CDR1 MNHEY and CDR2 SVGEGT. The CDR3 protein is CASSWLAGVAYNEQFF. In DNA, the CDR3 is TGTGCCAGCAGTTGGCTAGCGGGAGTGGCCTACAATGAGCAGTTCTTC.

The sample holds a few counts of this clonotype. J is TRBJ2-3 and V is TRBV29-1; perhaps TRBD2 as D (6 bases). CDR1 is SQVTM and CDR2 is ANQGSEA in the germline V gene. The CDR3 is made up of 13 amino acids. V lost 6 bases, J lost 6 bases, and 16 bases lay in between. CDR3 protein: CSVYGTPLDTQYF. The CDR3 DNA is TGCAGCGTATACGGGACTCCTCTGGATACGCAGTATTTT.

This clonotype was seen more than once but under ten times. In DNA form, the CDR3 reads TGCAGTGCTAGGACTAGCGGGGGGGCAAATGAGCAGTTCTTC. It specifies CSARTSGGANEQFF. This chain connects TRBV20-1 to TRBJ2-1; 14 nucleotides match TRBD2. CDR1 is DFQATT and CDR2 is SNEGSKA in the germline V gene (reference sequence). The CDR3 consists of 14 residues. With V trimmed by 3 bases and J by 7 bases, 2 bases remained unmatched.

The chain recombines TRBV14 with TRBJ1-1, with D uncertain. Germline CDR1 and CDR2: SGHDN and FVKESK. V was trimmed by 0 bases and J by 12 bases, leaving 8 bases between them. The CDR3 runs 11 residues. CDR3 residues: CASSQDLRTFF. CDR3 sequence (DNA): TGTGCCAGCAGCCAAGATCTGAGAACTTTCTTT.

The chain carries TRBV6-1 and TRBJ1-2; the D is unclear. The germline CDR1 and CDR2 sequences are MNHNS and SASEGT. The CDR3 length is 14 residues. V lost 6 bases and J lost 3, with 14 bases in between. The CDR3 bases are TGTGCCAGCAGGAGTAGTGGGGATCACTATGGCTACACCTTC. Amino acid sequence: CASRSSGDHYGYTF.